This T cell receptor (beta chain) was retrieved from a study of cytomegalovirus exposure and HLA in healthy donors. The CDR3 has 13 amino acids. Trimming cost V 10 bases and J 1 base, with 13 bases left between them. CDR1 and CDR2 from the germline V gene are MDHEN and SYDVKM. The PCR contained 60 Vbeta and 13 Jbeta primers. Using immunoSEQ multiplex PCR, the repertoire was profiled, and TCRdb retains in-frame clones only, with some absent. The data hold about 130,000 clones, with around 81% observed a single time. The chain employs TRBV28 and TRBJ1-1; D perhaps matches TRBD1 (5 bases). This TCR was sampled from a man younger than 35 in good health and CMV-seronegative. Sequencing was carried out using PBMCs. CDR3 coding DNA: TGTGCCATCAAAGGGGCCCCGAACACTGAAGCTTTCTTT. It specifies CAIKGAPNTEAFF.